This T cell receptor (beta chain) derives from a study of T-cell memory formation after mild COVID-19. One entry per CDR3 protein results from TCRdb running MiXCR on the 5' RACE reads. Of 400,000 to 500,000 distinct CDR3 sequences detected, 20% appear once; the ten largest clones hold 7.5% to 10%. Germline V gives CDR1 KGHSH, CDR2 LQKENI. The CDR3 sequence is 16 residues long. This clonotype was counted a few times. Germline is not matched at one junction end, which may reflect a read error. The sequenced sample consisted of PBMCs or a T cell subset sorted from them (not recorded which). J is TRBJ1-4 and V is TRBV18, with D tentatively TRBD1 (6 bases). The sequence was obtained from an adult woman who had mild COVID-19 (a few samples of this study predate the infection). Cell type and time point are not known. This chain's CDR3 is CASSPGTFATNGKLFF. Here the CDR3 DNA reads TGTGCCAGCTCACCGGGGACATTTGCAACTAATGGAAAACTGTTTTTT. Drawing the rest from reference TRBV18 and TRBJ1-4, the complete variable domain is NAGVMQNPRHLVRRRGQEARLRCSPMKGHSHVYWYRQLPEEGLKFMVYLQKENIIDESGMPKERFSAEFPKEGPSILRIQQVVRGDSAAYFCASSPGTFATNGKLFFGSGTQLSVL.